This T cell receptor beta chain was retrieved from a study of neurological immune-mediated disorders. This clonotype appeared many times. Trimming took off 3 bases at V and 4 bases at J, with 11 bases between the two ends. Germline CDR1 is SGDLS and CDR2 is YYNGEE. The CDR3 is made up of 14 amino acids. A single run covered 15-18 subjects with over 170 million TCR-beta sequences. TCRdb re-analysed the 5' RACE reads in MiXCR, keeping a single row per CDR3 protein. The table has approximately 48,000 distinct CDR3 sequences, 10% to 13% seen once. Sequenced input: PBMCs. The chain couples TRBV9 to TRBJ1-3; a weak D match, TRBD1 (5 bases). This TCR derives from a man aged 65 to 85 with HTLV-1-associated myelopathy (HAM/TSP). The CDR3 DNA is TGTGCCAGCAGCGCCCAGGGACCCGGAAACACCATATATTTT. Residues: CASSAQGPGNTIYF.